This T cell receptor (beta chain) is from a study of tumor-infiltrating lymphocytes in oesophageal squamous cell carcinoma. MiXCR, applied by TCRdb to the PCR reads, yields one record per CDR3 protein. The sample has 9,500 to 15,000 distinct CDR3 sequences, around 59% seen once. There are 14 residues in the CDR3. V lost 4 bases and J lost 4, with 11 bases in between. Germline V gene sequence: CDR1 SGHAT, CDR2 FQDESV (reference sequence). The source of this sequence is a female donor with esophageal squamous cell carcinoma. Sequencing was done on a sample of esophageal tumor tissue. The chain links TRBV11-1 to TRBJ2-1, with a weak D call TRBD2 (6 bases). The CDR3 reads CASSSRDFYNEQFF. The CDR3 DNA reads TGTGCCAGCAGCTCCCGGGACTTTTACAATGAGCAGTTCTTC.